The clone carrying this TCR beta chain was counted ten times or more. Its antigen remains unidentified. These data belong to a study of T-cell reconstitution after alpha-beta-depleted transplantation in children. Study results and caveats: After transplant, at about two months, alpha-beta T cells were reportedly derived from several hundred expanded graft clones.

CDR1 and CDR2 (germline): MNHEY, SMNVEV (reference sequence). V shed 0 bases and J shed 1 base, with 6 bases lying between them. The CDR3 contains 15 residues. As it was prepared, the TCRbeta library received unique molecular identifiers. TCRdb redid the calling of the PCR reads with MiXCR, one entry per CDR3 protein. The sample records 450,000 to 700,000 distinct CDR3 sequences, 25% to 30% being singletons. The sequenced sample was PBMCs, obtained before TCRalphabeta/CD19-depleted stem cell transplant. The chain carries TRBV27 and TRBJ2-2; D unclear. This TCR was sampled from a boy younger than two with Wiskott-Aldrich syndrome, due to receive a stem cell transplant. The CDR3 is CASSLSRGNTGELFF. CDR3 DNA: TGTGCCAGCAGTTTATCGCGCGGGAACACCGGGGAGCTGTTTTTT.